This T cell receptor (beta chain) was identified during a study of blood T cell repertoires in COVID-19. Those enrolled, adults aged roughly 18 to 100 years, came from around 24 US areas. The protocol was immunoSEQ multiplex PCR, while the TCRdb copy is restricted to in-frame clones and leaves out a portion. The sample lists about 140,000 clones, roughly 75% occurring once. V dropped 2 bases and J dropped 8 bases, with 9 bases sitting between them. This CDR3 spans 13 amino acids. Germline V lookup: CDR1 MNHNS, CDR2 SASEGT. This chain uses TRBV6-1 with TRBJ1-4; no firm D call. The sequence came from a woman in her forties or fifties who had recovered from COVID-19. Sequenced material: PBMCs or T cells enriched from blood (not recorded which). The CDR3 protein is CASSENSLEKLFF. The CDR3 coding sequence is TGTGCCAGCAGTGAAAACAGTTTGGAAAAACTGTTTTTT.